Below are 20 T cell receptor beta chains sequenced from a single sample in a study of blood T cells in healthy people across ages. The use of a sample-barcoded 5' primer and a J-beta primer mix characterized a second PCR of 7 to 11 cycles. TCRdb analysed the 5' RACE reads with MiXCR anew, one entry per CDR3 protein. The sample includes some 1,500,000 distinct CDR3 sequences, roughly 43% of them seen just once. The specimen was blood. The receptors derive from a young woman in good health.

This clonotype turned up a few times. V usage is TRBV20-1 and J usage is TRBJ1-4, with D maybe TRBD1 (5 bases). The CDR3 has 14 amino acids. CDR1 and CDR2 (germline): DFQATT, SNEGSKA (reference sequence). Trimming pared 6 bases from V and 5 bases from J, leaving 16 bases between. In nucleotides, the CDR3 is TGCAGTGCCCAGATGGGGACCAGGAATGAAAAACTGTTTTTT. As protein: CSAQMGTRNEKLFF.

This clonotype was seen more than once but under ten times. The chain employs TRBV7-8 and TRBJ2-1, with D maybe TRBD2 (7 bases). The CDR3 sequence is 13 residues long. The V end lost 3 bases, the J end lost 8 bases, and 11 bases lay between the germline ends. The germline V gene encodes CDR1 SGHVS and CDR2 FQNEAQ. This chain's CDR3 is CASSLEGGYEQFF. The CDR3 bases are TGTGCCAGCAGCTTGGAGGGGGGGTATGAGCAGTTCTTC.

The rearrangement uses TRBV9 and TRBJ2-3; maybe TRBD2 (6 bases). The germline V gene has CDR1 SGDLS and CDR2 YYNGEE. The V gene lost 4 bases and the J gene lost 7 bases, with 19 bases spanning the gap. CDR3 length: 15 amino acids. CDR3 amino acids: CASSLDGGEGNTQYF. CDR3 coding DNA: TGTGCCAGCAGCTTAGACGGCGGGGAAGGGAATACGCAGTATTTT.

A word on this clonotype: This may be a read error, as it is one base from a much larger clone. The chain uses TRBV29-1 and TRBJ2-3; D remains ambiguous. The germline V gene has CDR1 SQVTM and CDR2 ANQGSEA. The CDR3 runs to 13 residues. The CDR3 DNA is TGCAGCGTTGAACGCCAACGCACAGATACGCGGTATTTT. Its protein is CSVERQRTDTRYF.

The chain links TRBV4-1 to TRBJ1-1, with 7 nucleotides matching TRBD1. Germline V lookup: CDR1 MGHRA, CDR2 YSYEKL. Trimming cost V 4 bases and J 0 bases; bases outside gene matches: 8. This CDR3 comprises 16 residues. CDR3 bases: TGCGCCAGCAGCCCCTGGGACAGACTCATGAACACTGAAGCTTTCTTT. It yields the protein CASSPWDRLMNTEAFF.

This clonotype was detected a few times. CDR3 sequence: CASSYHVGQSSYEQYF. As DNA, the CDR3 is TGTGCCAGCAGTTATCATGTCGGACAGAGCTCCTACGAGCAGTACTTC. The chain couples TRBV6-2 or TRBV6-3 to TRBJ2-7, with a possible D match to TRBD1 (6 bases). Germline CDR1 and CDR2: MNHEY and SVGEGT. This CDR3 contains 16 residues. The V gene lost 3 bases and the J gene lost 0 bases, with 15 bases spanning the gap.

This clonotype showed up just a few times. The chain uses TRBV12-3 or TRBV12-4 and TRBJ2-7, with D possibly being TRBD1 (6 bases). The J call may be in error: the DNA end matches TRBJ2-5 better. The CDR3 loop spans 13 amino acids. The CDR3 loop reads CASSVFRGETQYF. The CDR3 DNA reads as TGTGCCAGCAGTGTATTCAGGGGAGAGACCCAGTACTTC.

In this sample, this clonotype turned up a few times. V and J are TRBV3-1 and TRBJ1-4; TRBD1 is a possible D gene (6 bases). The CDR3 totals 14 residues. Germline loops: CDR1 LGHDT, CDR2 YNNKEL (reference sequence). The V end lost 6 bases, the J end lost 8 bases, and 16 bases lay between the germline ends. CDR3 sequence: CASSHTGKEEKLFF. CDR3 bases: TGTGCCAGCAGTCACACAGGGAAGGAGGAAAAACTGTTTTTT.

This clonotype was observed a few times. The V and J genes are TRBV12-3 or TRBV12-4 and TRBJ2-7; 8 bases agree with TRBD2. This CDR3 region has 14 residues. Losses at the gene ends were 7 bases for V and 4 bases for J; bases not matched to a gene: 9. CDR3 in amino acids: CASNPSGSKYEQYF. The DNA for the CDR3 is TGTGCCAGCAACCCAAGCGGGAGTAAGTACGAGCAGTACTTC.

This clonotype showed up just a few times. The V gene is TRBV6-5, the J gene TRBJ2-5; no reliable D call. The germline CDR1 and CDR2 sequences are MNHEY and SVGAGI. The V gene lost 0 bases and the J gene lost 1 base, with 12 bases spanning the gap. The CDR3 is 16 amino acids. The CDR3 is CASSYSSGTAQETQYF. The CDR3 DNA is TGTGCCAGCAGTTACTCTAGTGGTACGGCCCAAGAGACCCAGTACTTC.

This clonotype occurred a few times. The J gene is TRBJ1-4, the V gene TRBV7-8; perhaps TRBD1 as D (5 bases). The CDR3 has 16 amino acids. Trimming took off 5 bases at V and 5 bases at J, with 18 bases between the two ends. Germline CDR1 reads SGHVS; CDR2 reads FQNEAQ. The CDR3 DNA reads TGTGCCAGCAGCCGGGGGGGGTTCCTTATGAATGAAAAACTGTTTTTT. Amino acid sequence: CASSRGGFLMNEKLFF.

The chain couples TRBV12-3 or TRBV12-4 to TRBJ1-5; possibly TRBD1 for D (6 bases). The V end lost 5 bases, the J end lost 0 bases, and 14 bases lay between the germline ends. CDR3 size: 16 residues. This CDR3 reads CASSPGGQYSNQPQHF. The CDR3 bases are TGTGCCAGCAGTCCGGGAGGACAGTATAGCAATCAGCCCCAGCATTTT.

This clonotype came up a few times. V and J are TRBV29-1 and TRBJ1-1; maybe TRBD1 (5 bases). Trimming left V 4 bases short and J 4 bases short, with 13 bases between. The CDR3 has 13 amino acids. Germline V gives CDR1 SQVTM, CDR2 ANQGSEA. The CDR3 spells CSVARQLGTEAFF. As DNA, the CDR3 is TGCAGCGTTGCACGACAGCTCGGCACTGAAGCTTTCTTT.

This clonotype was counted only a few times. The V and J genes are TRBV12-3 or TRBV12-4 and TRBJ1-1, with no clear D. CDR3 length equals 12 residues. Between the trimmed V and J ends, which lost 3 bases and 4 bases, there was a span of 6 bases. The CDR3 sequence: CASSFGTTEAFF. The CDR3 DNA follows: TGTGCCAGCAGTTTTGGAACCACTGAAGCTTTCTTT.

The table lists this clonotype with a few counts. This chain connects TRBV27 to TRBJ2-1; D tentatively fits TRBD1 or TRBD2 (5 bases each). Germline CDR1 MNHEY, CDR2 SMNVEV (reference sequence). The CDR3 is 15 residues long. Trimming shortened V by 4 bases and J by 4 bases, and 14 bases separated the two germline ends. The CDR3 sequence: CASSSSRDGYNEQFF. CDR3 sequence (DNA): TGTGCCAGCAGTTCGTCCCGGGACGGGTACAATGAGCAGTTCTTC.

For this clonotype: A much more abundant neighbour one base away suggests this may be a read error. The V call is TRBV29-1, the J call TRBJ2-7, with 8 bases aligning to TRBD1. The V gene end was trimmed by 7 bases and the J gene end by 4 bases; junction bases not matched to a gene: 15. This CDR3 has 15 amino acids. Germline V gene sequence: CDR1 SQVTM, CDR2 ANQGSEA. CDR3 DNA: TGCAGCGCTCCAGGTTGGACAGGGAATCGGTACGAGCAGTACTTC. It yields the protein CSAPGWTGNRYEQYF.

The chain couples TRBV29-1 to TRBJ1-2; D remains unclear. The CDR3 is 12 residues long. V lost 6 bases and J lost 6, with 14 bases in between. CDR1 and CDR2 from the germline V gene are SQVTM and ANQGSEA. DNA for the CDR3: TGCAGCGTCGGAATAATGGAACATGGCTACACCTTC. This codes for CSVGIMEHGYTF.

J is TRBJ1-5 and V is TRBV20-1; D call uncertain. Trimming took off 6 bases at V and 0 bases at J, with 15 bases between the two ends. This CDR3 has 15 residues. CDR1 DFQATT and CDR2 SNEGSKA come from the germline V gene (reference sequence). CDR3 nucleotide sequence: TGCAGTGCGCAGAGGTCAGAGTATAGCAATCAGCCCCAGCATTTT. Its protein product is CSAQRSEYSNQPQHF.

J is TRBJ2-3 and V is TRBV11-2, with D uncertain. In germline, CDR1 is SGHAT, CDR2 FQNNGV. Trimming cost V 1 base and J 5 bases, with 10 bases left between them. The CDR3 is 14 residues long. The CDR3 DNA is TGTGCCAGCAGCTTAGGAGAACTTGGAGATACGCAGTATTTT. Its protein product is CASSLGELGDTQYF.

V gene TRBV20-1 combines with J gene TRBJ2-5; 9 positions match TRBD2. This CDR3 region has 15 residues. Trimming cost V 5 bases and J 11 bases; bases outside gene matches: 18. CDR1 DFQATT and CDR2 SNEGSKA come from the germline V gene (reference sequence). The CDR3 DNA reads TGCAGTGCTCCCCCTTTTGCGGGAGGGCCTGATGAGCAGTACTTC. This sequence encodes CSAPPFAGGPDEQYF.